The present entry profiles one T cell receptor (beta chain) with its context. The PCR used 60 Vbeta and 13 Jbeta primers. This table comes from immunoSEQ multiplex PCR, and its TCRdb copy is limited to in-frame clones, with some not included. This sample has about 78,000 clones, with 60% to 80% found just once. The germline V gene has CDR1 SGHDT and CDR2 YYEEEE. The CDR3 sequence is 14 residues long. With 1 base removed from V and 6 bases from J, the gap between germline ends came to 11 bases. This entry belongs to a study of cytomegalovirus exposure and HLA in healthy donors. The J gene is TRBJ1-5, the V gene TRBV5-6, with D perhaps TRBD1 (5 bases). Sequencing was done on a sample of PBMCs. This clonotype originated in a woman aged 45 to 65 in good health and CMV-seropositive. The CDR3 region has the DNA TGTGCCAGCAGCTTGTTGCAGGGCACTCAGCCCCAGCATTTT. Translating it yields CASSLLQGTQPQHF.